What follows are 5 T cell receptor beta chains derived from one specimen sequenced in a study of T cells after somatic rescue of genetic block. Assay used: immunoSEQ multiplex PCR; TCRdb lists only in-frame clones, some missing. Of under 150,000 clones in the sample, about 93% were seen once. Sequenced: peripheral blood mononuclear cells (PBMCs). The receptors shown here come from a woman between 18 and 29 years old.

J is TRBJ2-2 and V is TRBV9; D is unclear. The CDR3 is 14 amino acids. CDR1 and CDR2 (germline): SGDLS, YYNGEE. Trimming took off 4 bases at V and 1 base at J, with 8 bases between the two ends. The CDR3 sequence is CASSPWGNTGELFF. Here the CDR3 DNA reads TGTGCCAGCAGCCCCTGGGGGAACACCGGGGAGCTGTTTTTT.

The chain is built from TRBV4-1 and TRBJ2-7, with D perhaps TRBD1 (5 bases). In germline, CDR1 is MGHRA, CDR2 YSYEKL. The CDR3 sequence is 14 residues long. The ends were cut back, 4 bases at V and 2 bases at J, with 12 bases in the middle. CDR3 region: CASSPDTLAYEQYF. CDR3 nucleotide sequence: TGCGCCAGCAGCCCGGACACCTTAGCCTACGAGCAGTACTTC.

This chain uses TRBV19 with TRBJ1-5, with 9 bases matching TRBD1. Germline-derived CDR1 and CDR2 are LNHDA and SQIVND (reference sequence). The CDR3 is made up of 15 amino acids. Unmatched junction bases numbered 6, after V lost 5 bases and J lost 4 bases. CDR3: CASSAGTGPNQPQHF. In DNA form, the CDR3 reads TGTGCCAGTAGTGCCGGGACAGGGCCGAATCAGCCCCAGCATTTT.

This clone has a count of ten or more. CDR3 nucleotides: TGTGCCAGCAGTGAAGCGCGACAGGGGAGTGAAAAACTGTTTTTT. The encoded protein is CASSEARQGSEKLFF. The chain recombines TRBV6-1 with TRBJ1-4, with 8 bases matching TRBD1. The CDR3 is made up of 15 amino acids. The junction had 4 bases not matched to a gene; V was cut back by 0 bases and J by 7 bases. Germline CDR1 MNHNS, CDR2 SASEGT.

The chain combines TRBV27 with TRBJ1-2; no clear D. CDR3 size: 13 residues. Germline CDR1 and CDR2: MNHEY and SMNVEV (reference sequence). Trimming removed 2 bases at V and 2 bases at J, with 6 bases between. The CDR3, as DNA: TGTGCCAGCAGTTTAGGCAGGAACTATGGCTACACCTTC. Protein sequence: CASSLGRNYGYTF.